This TCR beta chain was captured in a study of Graves' ophthalmopathy and Graves' hyperthyroidism. TCR beta CDR3 amplification used RNA transcripts. HTBI primers served in a first-round RT-PCR, which a second-round multiplex PCR followed. TCRdb redid the calling of the multiplex PCR reads with MiXCR, one entry per CDR3 protein. Of approximately 700,000 distinct CDR3 sequences detected, 40% appear once; the ten largest clones hold 40% to 55%. With a duration under 3 months, ophthalmopathy in the donors showed moderate-to-severe activity, CAS ≥3 and NOSPECS ≥4. General study results and limits: At around 70% sensitivity and approximately 78% specificity, the model predicted progression of the ophthalmopathy. Blood also harbored most expanded thyroid clonotypes above 0.001 frequency.

This clonotype was counted many times. Its antigen is currently unknown. V was shortened by 5 bases and J by 3 bases, with 19 bases between the two germline ends. This CDR3 spans 16 amino acids. Germline V gene sequence: CDR1 SGHTA, CDR2 FQGNSA. Input material: peripheral blood. The chain joins TRBV7-2 to TRBJ1-1; TRBD1 might be the D (5 bases). This sequence was found in an adult man with Graves' ophthalmopathy. The CDR3 DNA reads TGTGCCAGCAGCATCGCGGGACCGCCGGTCGACACTGAAGCTTTCTTT. It is translated as CASSIAGPPVDTEAFF. Drawing the rest from reference TRBV7-2 and TRBJ1-1, the complete variable domain is GAGVSQSPSNKVTEKGKDVELRCDPISGHTALYWYRQSLGQGLEFLIYFQGNSAPDKSGLPSDRFSAERTGGSVSTLTIQRTQQEDSAVYLCASSIAGPPVDTEAFFGQGTRLTVV.